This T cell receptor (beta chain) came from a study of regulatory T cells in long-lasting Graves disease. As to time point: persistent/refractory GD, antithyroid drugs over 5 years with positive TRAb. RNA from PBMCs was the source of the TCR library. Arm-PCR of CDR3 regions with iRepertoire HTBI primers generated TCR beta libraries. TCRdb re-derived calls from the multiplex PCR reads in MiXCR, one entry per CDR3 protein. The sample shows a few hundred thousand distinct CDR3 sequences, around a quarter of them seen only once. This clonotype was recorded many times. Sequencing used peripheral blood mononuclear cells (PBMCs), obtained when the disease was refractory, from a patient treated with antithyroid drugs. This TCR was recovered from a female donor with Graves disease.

The CDR3 region has the DNA TGCAGTGCTAGAGGGGGACTAGCGGGACGGATAGGCGAGCAGTACTTC. Translated, it gives CSARGGLAGRIGEQYF. The genes are TRBV20-1 and TRBJ2-7, with TRBD2 matching 13 bases. Per germline, CDR1 DFQATT and CDR2 SNEGSKA (reference sequence). The CDR3 covers 16 residues. The trim removed 1 base at V and 6 bases at J, leaving 9 bases unmatched.